This T cell receptor beta chain was observed in a study of cytomegalovirus exposure and HLA in healthy donors. Whole-study context: Approximately 85 million unique TCRs from HLA-typed donors were held in an early data release. Among a few hundred genotyped donors, approximately 80% fell in the Caucasian-associated ancestry cluster.

The CDR3 length is 15 residues. Per germline, CDR1 SGHNT and CDR2 YYREEE (reference sequence). V gave up 2 bases and J gave up 3 bases, with 13 bases separating them. Study-wide findings and caveats: CMV antigen specificity was confirmed in vitro for a few CMV-associated chains.

Use of 60 Vbeta and 13 Jbeta primers characterized the PCR. Repertoires were generated with immunoSEQ multiplex PCR, while TCRdb's copy carries only in-frame clones and drops some. This sample's clone table lists approximately 70,000 clones. About this clone itself: The antigen remains undetermined.

The clonotype originates from a woman aged 40 to 50 in good health and CMV-seropositive. The chain combines TRBV5-4 with TRBJ2-3; tentatively, D is TRBD2 (6 bases). Sequencing was done on a sample of PBMCs. The CDR3 spells CASSFRRERTDTQYF. CDR3 DNA: TGTGCCAGCAGCTTCCGTCGGGAGCGGACAGATACGCAGTATTTT.